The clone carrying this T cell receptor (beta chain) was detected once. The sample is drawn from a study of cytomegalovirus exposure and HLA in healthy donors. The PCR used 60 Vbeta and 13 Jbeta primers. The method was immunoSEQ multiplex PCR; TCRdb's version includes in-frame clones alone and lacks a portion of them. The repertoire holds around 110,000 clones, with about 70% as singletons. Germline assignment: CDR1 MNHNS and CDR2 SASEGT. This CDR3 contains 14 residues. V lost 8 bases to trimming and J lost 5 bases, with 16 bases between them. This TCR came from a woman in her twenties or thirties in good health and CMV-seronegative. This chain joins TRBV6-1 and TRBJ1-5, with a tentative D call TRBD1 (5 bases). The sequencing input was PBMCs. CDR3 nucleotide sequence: TGTGCCAGCGGAAGGCAGGGAAGAGATCAGCCCCAGCATTTT. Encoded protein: CASGRQGRDQPQHF.